This note documents a single T cell receptor beta chain sequence. Antigen: not known. Relative to the germline gene, one junction end is altered; a read error may explain this. The data were taken from a study of graft-versus-host responses after intestinal transplantation. Whole-study context: Anti-thymocyte globulin served as induction for all recipients, who then took tacrolimus and steroids for around 3 years. Study results and caveats: Investigators detected GvH clones in recipient marrow, with some emerging earlier in ileum or blood.

Assay used: immunoSEQ multiplex PCR; TCRdb lists only in-frame clones, some missing. The sample includes around 30,000 clones, 70% to 90% of them seen just once. The germline gives CDR1 SNHLY, CDR2 FYNNEI. This CDR3 region has 15 residues. The TCR sequence derives from a human patient who received an intestinal transplant, so some T cells may come from the graft donor. The specimen comprised PBMCs, sampled about 460 days after intestinal transplantation. This rearrangement joins TRBV2 to TRBJ2-1; 9 bases fit TRBD2. CDR3 in amino acids: CTSSEWVSGRNEQFF. Written as DNA, the CDR3 is TGTACCAGCAGTGAATGGGTTAGCGGGAGAAATGAGCAGTTCTTC.